The rows below give T cell receptor beta chains drawn from one sample of a study of T-cell memory formation after mild COVID-19. TCRdb passed the 5' RACE reads through MiXCR, listing each CDR3 protein once. The sample has roughly 560,000 distinct CDR3 sequences, over 20% seen once. The sample consisted of PBMCs or a T cell subset sorted from them (not recorded which). These receptors were taken from an adult woman who had mild COVID-19 (a few samples of this study predate the infection). Cell type and time point are not known. The CDR3 runs from the conserved cysteine through the conserved F or W. Each record gives: clone size, J gene, D gene, V gene, CDR3 DNA, CDR3 protein. D genes are given only for firm matches. The size of a clone is reported for some rows only, either as once, few or many, or as a class for expanded clones.

size: NA; J: TRBJ2-7; D: NA; V: TRBV10-3; DNA: TGTGCCATCAGTGAGTCGACAGCAAGGGCCTACGAGCAGTACTTC; CDR3: CAISESTARAYEQYF
size: few; J: TRBJ2-1; D: NA; V: TRBV12-3/TRBV12-4; DNA: TGTGCCAGCAGAGGCCTCAATGAGCAGTTCTTC; CDR3: CASRGLNEQFF
size: NA; J: TRBJ2-1; D: TRBD2; V: TRBV7-9; DNA: TGTGCCAGCAGCTTGTTTGCTAGCGGGAGTTTGCCCTACAATGAGCAGTTCTTC; CDR3: CASSLFASGSLPYNEQFF
size: few; J: TRBJ2-1; D: TRBD2; V: TRBV24-1; DNA: TGTGCCACCAGTCTTCCCGCGGGGGGCCACAATGAGCAGTTCTTC; CDR3: CATSLPAGGHNEQFF
size: few; J: TRBJ2-5; D: NA; V: TRBV23-1; DNA: TGCGCCAGCAGTCAAATAGGGCCTTTGGAGACCCAGTACTTC; CDR3: CASSQIGPLETQYF
size: NA; J: TRBJ2-7; D: NA; V: TRBV10-3; DNA: TGTGCCATCAGTGAAGGACAGACAAGCTCCTACGAGCAGTACTTC; CDR3: CAISEGQTSSYEQYF
size: few; J: TRBJ2-5; D: NA; V: TRBV28; DNA: TGTGCCAGCAGTTTAGGGGCGACCCAGTACTTC; CDR3: CASSLGATQYF
size: NA; J: TRBJ2-1; D: NA; V: TRBV6-2/TRBV6-3; DNA: TGTGCCAGCACCCCCCGGACTACTCATGCCTTGAATGAGCAGTTCTTC; CDR3: CASTPRTTHALNEQFF
size: NA; J: TRBJ1-4; D: NA; V: TRBV10-3; DNA: TGTGCCATCAGTGAGCAGGGGATTGGGGCTAATGAAAAACTGTTTTTT; CDR3: CAISEQGIGANEKLFF
size: NA; J: TRBJ2-1; D: TRBD2; V: TRBV7-9; DNA: TGTGCCAGCAGCTCGGGACTAGCCTACAATGAGCAGTTCTTC; CDR3: CASSSGLAYNEQFF
size: NA; J: TRBJ1-2; D: NA; V: TRBV5-5; DNA: TGTGCCAGCAGCTTTGCAGGGTTAGAAGGCTATGGCTACACCTTC; CDR3: CASSFAGLEGYGYTF